The sequence of this TCR beta chain was determined in a study of CD4 T cells in relation to SARS-CoV-2 and coronaviruses. Profiled with immunoSEQ multiplex PCR; TCRdb holds only in-frame clones, not every one. The sample lists tens of thousands of clones, less than 85% occurring once. Germline assignment: CDR1 DFQATT and CDR2 SNEGSKA (reference sequence). With 3 bases removed from V and 0 bases from J, the gap between germline ends came to 11 bases. The CDR3 consists of 14 residues. Before the COVID-19 pandemic, during about 2011-2019, CD4+ T cells were taken from unexposed donors. The cells were cultured for around ten days before CD4+ T cells were isolated. Notes on this clone: Its antigen is not known.

This sequence originates from a human donor in good health. The sample comprised CD4+ T cells from PBMCs, cultured in vitro. The V gene is TRBV20-1, the J gene TRBJ1-1; D ambiguous. The CDR3 nucleotides are TGCAGTGCTAGTAAGACGACCATGAACACTGAAGCTTTCTTT. Translation: CSASKTTMNTEAFF.